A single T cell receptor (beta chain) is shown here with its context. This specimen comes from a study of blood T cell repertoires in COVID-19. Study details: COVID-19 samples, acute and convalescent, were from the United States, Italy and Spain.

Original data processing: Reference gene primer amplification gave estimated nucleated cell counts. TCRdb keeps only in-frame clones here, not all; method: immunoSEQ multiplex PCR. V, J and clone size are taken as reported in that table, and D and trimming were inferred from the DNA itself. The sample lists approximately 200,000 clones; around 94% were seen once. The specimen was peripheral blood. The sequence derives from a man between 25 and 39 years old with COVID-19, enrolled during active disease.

The CDR3 DNA reads as TGTGCCAGCACCTGGGGGGGGAACTATGGCTACACCTTC. It is translated as CASTWGGNYGYTF. This chain joins TRBV7-2 and TRBJ1-2; TRBD1 is a possible D gene (5 bases). The V gene lost 7 bases and the J gene lost 2 bases, with 11 bases spanning the gap. This CDR3 contains 13 residues. Germline-derived CDR1 and CDR2 are SGHTA and FQGNSA.